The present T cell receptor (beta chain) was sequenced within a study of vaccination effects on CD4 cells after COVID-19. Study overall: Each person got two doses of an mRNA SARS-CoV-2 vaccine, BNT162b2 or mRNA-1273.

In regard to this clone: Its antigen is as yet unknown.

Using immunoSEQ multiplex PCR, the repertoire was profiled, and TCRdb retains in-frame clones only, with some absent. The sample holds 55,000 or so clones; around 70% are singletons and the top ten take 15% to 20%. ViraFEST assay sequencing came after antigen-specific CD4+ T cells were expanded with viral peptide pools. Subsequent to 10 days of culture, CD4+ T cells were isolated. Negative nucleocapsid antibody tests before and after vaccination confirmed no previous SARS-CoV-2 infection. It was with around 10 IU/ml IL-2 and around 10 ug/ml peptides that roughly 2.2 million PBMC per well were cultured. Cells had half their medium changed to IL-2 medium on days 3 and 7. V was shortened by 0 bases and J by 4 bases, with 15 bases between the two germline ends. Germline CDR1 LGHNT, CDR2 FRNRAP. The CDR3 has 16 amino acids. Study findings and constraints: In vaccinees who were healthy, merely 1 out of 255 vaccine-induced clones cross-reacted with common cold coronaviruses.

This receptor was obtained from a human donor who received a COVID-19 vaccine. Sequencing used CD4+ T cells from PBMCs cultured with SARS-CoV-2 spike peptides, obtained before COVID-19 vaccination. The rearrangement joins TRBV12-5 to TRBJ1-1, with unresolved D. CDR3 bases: TGTGCTAGTGGTTTGGTACTGGGCAGATTCGGCACTGAAGCTTTCTTT. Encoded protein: CASGLVLGRFGTEAFF.